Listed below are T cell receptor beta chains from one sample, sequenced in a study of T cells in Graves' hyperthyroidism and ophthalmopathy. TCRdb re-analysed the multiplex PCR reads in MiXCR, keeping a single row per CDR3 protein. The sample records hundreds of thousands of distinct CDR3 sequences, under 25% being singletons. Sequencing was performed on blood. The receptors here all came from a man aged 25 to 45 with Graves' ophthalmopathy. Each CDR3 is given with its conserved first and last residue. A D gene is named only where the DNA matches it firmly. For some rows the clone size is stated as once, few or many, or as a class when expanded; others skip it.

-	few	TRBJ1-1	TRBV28	CASSIQWTEAFF	TGTGCCAGCAGCATACAGTGGACTGAAGCTTTCTTT
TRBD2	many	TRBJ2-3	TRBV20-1	CSAVELAGPTDTQYF	TGCAGTGCTGTCGAACTAGCGGGACCCACAGATACGCAGTATTTT
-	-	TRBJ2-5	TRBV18	CASSDAEGTQYF	TGTGCCAGCTCCGACGCCGAGGGGACCCAGTACTTC
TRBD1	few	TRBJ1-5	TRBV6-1	CASTRVDRGLSQPQHF	TGTGCCAGCACAAGAGTCGACAGGGGGCTTAGTCAGCCCCAGCATTTT
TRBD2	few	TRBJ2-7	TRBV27	CASSFSGGLYEQYF	TGTGCCAGCAGTTTTAGCGGGGGGCTATACGAGCAGTACTTC
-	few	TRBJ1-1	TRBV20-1	CSARGLMTRNTEAFF	TGCAGTGCTAGAGGTTTGATGACCCGGAACACTGAAGCTTTCTTT
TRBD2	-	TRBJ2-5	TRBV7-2	CASNRLAGDFGETQYF	TGTGCCAGCAACCGTCTAGCGGGAGATTTTGGTGAGACCCAGTACTTC
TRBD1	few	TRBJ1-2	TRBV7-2	CASSLTAGQLFNYGYTF	TGTGCCAGCAGCCTAACCGCGGGACAGCTTTTTAACTATGGCTACACCTTC
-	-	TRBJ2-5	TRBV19	CASSPSSLETQYF	TGTGCCAGTAGTCCGTCGTCGTTAGAGACCCAGTACTTC
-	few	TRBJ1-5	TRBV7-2	CASSLDPGQPQHF	TGTGCCAGCAGCTTAGACCCAGGTCAGCCCCAGCATTTT
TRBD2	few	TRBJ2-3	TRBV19	CATWERESIDTQYF	TGTGCCACCTGGGAGCGGGAGTCCATAGATACGCAGTATTTT
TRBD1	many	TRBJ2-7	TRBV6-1	CASSYSRDREGRDEQYF	TGTGCCAGCAGTTACTCCCGGGACAGGGAGGGTCGGGACGAGCAGTACTTC
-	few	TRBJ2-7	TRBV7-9	CASSLGPDCEQYF	TGTGCCAGCAGCTTAGGCCCTGACTGCGAGCAGTACTTC
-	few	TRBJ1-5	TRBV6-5	CASSYGPGGNQPQHF	TGTGCCAGCAGTTACGGCCCAGGGGGCAATCAGCCCCAGCATTTT
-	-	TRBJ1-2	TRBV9	CASSVDGQGVYGYTF	TGTGCCAGCAGCGTAGACGGGCAGGGCGTCTATGGCTACACCTTC
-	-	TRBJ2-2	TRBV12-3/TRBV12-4	CASSPPGAGGTGELFF	TGTGCCAGCAGTCCACCGGGAGCAGGGGGCACCGGGGAGCTGTTTTTT
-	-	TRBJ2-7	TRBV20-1	CSARRVASYEQYF	TGCAGTGCTAGAAGGGTAGCCTCCTACGAGCAGTACTTC
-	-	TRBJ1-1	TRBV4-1	CASSQETVNTEAFF	TGCGCCAGCAGCCAAGAAACAGTGAACACTGAAGCTTTCTTT
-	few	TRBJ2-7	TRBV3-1	CASSQVPGAPEQYF	TGTGCCAGCAGCCAAGTCCCGGGAGCGCCCGAGCAGTACTTC
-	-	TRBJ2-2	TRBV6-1	CASKPRTGELFF	TGTGCCAGCAAGCCGCGAACCGGGGAGCTGTTTTTT
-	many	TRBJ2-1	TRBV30	CAWSGGSGTYNEQFF	TGTGCCTGGAGTGGGGGTTCAGGTACATACAATGAGCAGTTCTTC
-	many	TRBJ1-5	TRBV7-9	CASSSFSNQPQHF	TGTGCCAGCAGCTCCTTCAGCAATCAGCCCCAGCATTTT
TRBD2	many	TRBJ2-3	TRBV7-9	CASSSTAGVATDTQYF	TGTGCCAGCAGCTCAACAGCGGGAGTGGCGACAGATACGCAGTATTTT
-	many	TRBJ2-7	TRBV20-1	CSARDLADSYEQYF	TGCAGTGCTAGAGATCTGGCAGACTCCTACGAGCAGTACTTC
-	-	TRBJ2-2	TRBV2	CASSFEGHGELFF	TGTGCCAGCAGCTTTGAGGGTCACGGGGAGCTGTTTTTT
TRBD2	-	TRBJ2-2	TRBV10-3	CAISGTERASGTGELFF	TGTGCCATCAGTGGGACGGAACGGGCTAGCGGCACCGGGGAGCTGTTTTTT
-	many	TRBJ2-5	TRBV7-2	CASSLQAGETQYF	TGTGCCAGCAGCTTACAGGCGGGAGAGACCCAGTACTTC
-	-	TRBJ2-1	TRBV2	CASRGEDEQFF	TGTGCCAGCAGGGGAGAGGATGAGCAGTTCTTC
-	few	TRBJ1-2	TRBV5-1	CASSTDTNYGYTF	TGCGCCAGCAGCACGGACACCAACTATGGCTACACCTTC